A single sample gave rise to the 14 T cell receptor beta chains below, sequenced in a study of blood T cell repertoires in COVID-19 (TCRdb year 2020). Libraries came from the immunoSEQ multiplex PCR assay. The clones in this table, taken by TCRdb from immuneACCESS, are in-frame only. Not every clone is retained; where verified, under half of the shortfall comes from an unresolved V gene, and the cause of the rest is unknown. For this sample the table gives 25,000 to 30,000 clones, of which roughly 87% were detected only once. The ten largest clones add up to more than 20% of the sample. The sample consisted of peripheral blood. The receptors originated from a human donor in a cohort sampled during active COVID-19.

The chain joins TRBV28 to TRBJ2-7; D is perhaps TRBD2 (7 bases). CDR1 and CDR2 (germline): MDHEN, SYDVKM. Trimming pared 6 bases from V and 4 bases from J, leaving 16 bases between. The CDR3 has 14 residues. The CDR3 coding sequence is TGTGCCAGCAGGGGGGGGGCCAAAATTTACGAGCAGTACTTC. This sequence encodes CASRGGAKIYEQYF.

The V and J genes are TRBV5-4 and TRBJ1-2; 7 bases agree with TRBD1. Germline V gene lookup returns CDR1 SGHNT and CDR2 YYREEE (reference sequence). The J segment lost 3 bases and the V segment lost 0 bases, leaving 11 bases of the junction unmatched. This CDR3 comprises 17 residues. The DNA of the CDR3 is TGTGCCAGCAGCTTGGGAGGGACAGCTCCCGGGGACTATGGCTACACCTTC. The encoded protein is CASSLGGTAPGDYGYTF.

This clone was counted once. The V and J genes are TRBV14 and TRBJ1-2, with D perhaps matching TRBD1 (5 bases). This CDR3 spans 15 amino acids. Trimming took 4 bases from V and 4 from J, leaving 16 bases between them. From germline, CDR1 is SGHDN and CDR2 FVKESK. The CDR3 coding sequence is TGTGCCAGCAGCCGTTTGAATCAGGGAATCTATGGCTACACCTTC. This codes for CASSRLNQGIYGYTF. The full variable domain, with the rest looked up from reference TRBV14 and TRBJ1-2, is EAGVTQFPSHSVIEKGQTVTLRCDPISGHDNLYWYRRVMGKEIKFLLHFVKESKQDESGMPNNRFLAERTGGTYSTLKVQPAELEDSGVYFCASSRLNQGIYGYTFGSGTRLTVV.

The gene calls are TRBV6-5 and TRBJ2-2, with D tentatively TRBD1 (6 bases). Germline lookup yields CDR1 MNHEY and CDR2 SVGAGI. The CDR3 runs 15 residues. The V gene lost 7 bases and the J gene lost 0 bases, with 12 bases spanning the gap. CDR3: CASKGRGANTGELFF. The CDR3 DNA follows: TGTGCCAGCAAGGGCAGGGGCGCGAACACCGGGGAGCTGTTTTTT.

This sequence joins TRBV18 and TRBJ2-3, with a possible D match to TRBD2 (7 bases). The CDR3 covers 16 residues. CDR1 is KGHSH, CDR2 LQKENI, per germline. Trimming took 2 bases from V and 2 from J, leaving 14 bases between them. The CDR3 loop reads CASSPSRGAFTDTQYF. Written as DNA, the CDR3 is TGTGCCAGCTCACCAAGCCGGGGGGCATTCACAGATACGCAGTATTTT.

V is TRBV6-2 or TRBV6-3 and J is TRBJ2-3; 16 nucleotides line up with TRBD2. This CDR3 comprises 16 residues. Per germline, CDR1 MNHEY and CDR2 SVGEGT. Trimming took 5 bases from V and 7 from J; bases not matched to a gene: 6. In DNA, the CDR3 is TGTGCCAGCAGTGAGGGACTAGCGGGGGGGCTTAATACGCAGTATTTT. Amino acids: CASSEGLAGGLNTQYF.

This clone was observed a few times. The J gene is TRBJ2-2, the V gene TRBV30, with D unclear. Trimming left V 0 bases short and J 7 bases short, with 12 bases between. Germline CDR1 is GTSNPN and CDR2 is SVGIG (reference sequence). The CDR3 consists of 14 residues. The chain's CDR3 is CAWSVNPSYGELFF. CDR3 coding DNA: TGTGCCTGGAGTGTAAACCCCTCCTACGGGGAGCTGTTTTTT.

V is TRBV18 and J is TRBJ1-5; TRBD1 is a possible D gene (6 bases). Trimming removed 1 base from V and 2 bases from J, with 6 bases in between. Germline-derived CDR1 and CDR2 are KGHSH and LQKENI. This CDR3 contains 14 residues. CDR3 sequence (DNA): TGTGCCAGCTCACCACGGACAGGCAATCAGCCCCAGCATTTT. This encodes CASSPRTGNQPQHF.

The genes are TRBV27 and TRBJ2-1; no firm D call. The germline V gene encodes CDR1 MNHEY and CDR2 SMNVEV (reference sequence). Trimming cost V 6 bases and J 2 bases, with 17 bases left between them. The CDR3 has 16 amino acids. For the CDR3, the DNA is TGTGCCAGCAGCCGCCCCCAAAATCGGGCCTACAATGAGCAGTTCTTC. Its translation: CASSRPQNRAYNEQFF.

V is TRBV19 and J is TRBJ1-5; the D is unclear. CDR3 size: 14 residues. Germline CDR1 and CDR2: LNHDA and SQIVND (reference sequence). Deletions cut 3 bases from V and 1 base from J, with 7 bases between. The CDR3 region is CASSIPGSNQPQHF. The CDR3 coding sequence is TGTGCCAGTAGTATTCCGGGGAGCAATCAGCCCCAGCATTTT. The variable domain in full, with the rest retrieved from reference TRBV19 and TRBJ1-5, is DGGITQSPKYLFRKEGQNVTLSCEQNLNHDAMYWYRQDPGQGLRLIYYSQIVNDFQKGDIAEGYSVSREKKESFPLTVTSAQKNPTAFYLCASSIPGSNQPQHFGDGTRLSIL.

V gene TRBV4-1 combines with J gene TRBJ1-1; D is undetermined. CDR3 length: 15 residues. Germline-derived CDR1 and CDR2 are MGHRA and YSYEKL. The ends were cut back, 1 base at V and 0 bases at J, with 9 bases in the middle. The CDR3 reads CASSQVQVLNTEAFF. The CDR3 region has the DNA TGCGCCAGCAGCCAAGTTCAGGTCCTGAACACTGAAGCTTTCTTT.

The V and J genes are TRBV2 and TRBJ1-1, with D maybe TRBD1 (5 bases). V gave up 6 bases and J gave up 2 bases, with 13 bases separating them. Per the germline V gene, CDR1 is SNHLY and CDR2 is FYNNEI. The CDR3 covers 14 residues. The DNA of the CDR3 is TGTGCCAGCAGAATGGCGGGGCCTAACACTGAAGCTTTCTTT. It yields the protein CASRMAGPNTEAFF. The full variable domain, its missing parts supplied by reference TRBV2 and TRBJ1-1, is EPEVTQTPSHQVTQMGQEVILRCVPISNHLYFYWYRQILGQKVEFLVSFYNNEISEKSEIFDDQFSVERPDGSNFTLKIRSTKLEDSAMYFCASRMAGPNTEAFFGQGTRLTVV.

In this sample, this clone turned up a few times. V gene TRBV6-4 combines with J gene TRBJ2-3; 7 nucleotides match TRBD1. Germline V gene sequence: CDR1 MRHNA, CDR2 SNTAGT. The CDR3 is 14 residues long. V was clipped by 4 bases and J by 2 bases; unmatched bases: 3. The CDR3 sequence: CASSGQGSTDTQYF. The CDR3 DNA reads TGTGCCAGCAGTGGACAGGGTTCCACAGATACGCAGTATTTT.

The J gene is TRBJ1-2, the V gene TRBV30; tentative D call: TRBD1 (6 bases). The germline V gene encodes CDR1 GTSNPN and CDR2 SVGIG (reference sequence). V was pared by 0 bases and J by 8 bases, with 13 bases between. The CDR3 has 13 residues. CDR3 region: CAWSVQGWGGYTF. CDR3 in DNA: TGTGCCTGGAGTGTACAGGGATGGGGCGGCTACACCTTC.